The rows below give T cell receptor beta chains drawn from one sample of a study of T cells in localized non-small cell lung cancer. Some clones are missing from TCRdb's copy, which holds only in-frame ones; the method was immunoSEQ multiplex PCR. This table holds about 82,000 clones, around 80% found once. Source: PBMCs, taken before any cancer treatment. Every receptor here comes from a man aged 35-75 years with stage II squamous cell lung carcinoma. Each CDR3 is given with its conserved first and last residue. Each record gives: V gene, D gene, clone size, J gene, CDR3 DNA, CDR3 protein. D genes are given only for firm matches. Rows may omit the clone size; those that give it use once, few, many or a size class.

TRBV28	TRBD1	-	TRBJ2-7	TGTGCCAGCAGCCGACAGGGGTTAGGACCAGGCGAGCAGTACTTC	CASSRQGLGPGEQYF
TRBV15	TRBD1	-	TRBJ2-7	TGTGCCACCAGCAGAGTGGGGACAGGCCCGACCGGGCAGTACTTC	CATSRVGTGPTGQYF
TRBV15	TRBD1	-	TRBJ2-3	TGTGCCACCAGAACTTACAGGGGTGTTGCAGATACGCAGTATTTT	CATRTYRGVADTQYF
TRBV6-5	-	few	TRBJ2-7	TGTGCCAGCAGTTACTCGAACAGGCCGACCTACGAGCAGTACTTC	CASSYSNRPTYEQYF
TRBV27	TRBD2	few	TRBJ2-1	TGTGCCAGCAGTTTCGGCGGGGGGGCCCTTAATGAGCAGTTCTTC	CASSFGGGALNEQFF
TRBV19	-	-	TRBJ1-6	TGTGCCACCAAGCCCTCAGGAAATTCACCCCTCCACTTT	CATKPSGNSPLHF
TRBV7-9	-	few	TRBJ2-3	TGTGCCAGCAGCCCCCTAGTGAGACCCCCTAGCACAGATACGCAGTATTTT	CASSPLVRPPSTDTQYF
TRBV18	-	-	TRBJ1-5	TGTGCCAGCTCACCAGGGATTAGCCAGCCCCAGCATTTT	CASSPGISQPQHF
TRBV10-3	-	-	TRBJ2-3	TGTGCCATCAGTGAGTGGGGGGTTGGCACAGATACGCAGTATTTT	CAISEWGVGTDTQYF
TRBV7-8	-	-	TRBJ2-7	TGTGCCAGCAGCCCCGACTCTGGCGAGCAGTACTTC	CASSPDSGEQYF
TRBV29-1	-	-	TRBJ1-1	TGCAGCGTGAGGGGCCGGGTTTCCCTCACTGAAGCTTTCTTT	CSVRGRVSLTEAFF
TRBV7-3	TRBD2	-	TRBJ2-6	TGTGCCAGCAGCCGTCCGTCGGGACTAGCGGGCCCTTCTGGGGCCAACGTCCTGACTTTC	CASSRPSGLAGPSGANVLTF
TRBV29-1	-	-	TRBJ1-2	TGCAGCGCCGGGTCACGGTATGGCTACACCTTC	CSAGSRYGYTF
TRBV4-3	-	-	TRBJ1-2	TGCGCCAGCAGCCAAGATTCTGGAGCAGGGGACGATGGCTACACCTTC	CASSQDSGAGDDGYTF
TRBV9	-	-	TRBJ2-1	TGTGCCAGCAGCGTAGGTGTCAGGAACAAACTCTCCTACAATGAGCAGTTCTTC	CASSVGVRNKLSYNEQFF
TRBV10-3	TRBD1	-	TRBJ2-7	TGTGCCATCAGCTGGGACAGTACCTACGAGCAGTACTTC	CAISWDSTYEQYF
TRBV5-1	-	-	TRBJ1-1	TGCGCCAGCAGCCCCGCGAACGGGAACACTGAAGCTTTCTTT	CASSPANGNTEAFF
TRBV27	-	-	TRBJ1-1	TGTGCCAGCGGAACGGGGTCCATGAACACTGAAGCTTTCTTT	CASGTGSMNTEAFF
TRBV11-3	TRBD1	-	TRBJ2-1	TGTGCCAGCAGCTTAGAGGCGGGACAGGGGGCCTACAATGAGCAGTTCTTC	CASSLEAGQGAYNEQFF
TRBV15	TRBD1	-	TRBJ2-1	TGTGCCACCAGCAGAGCCCCGGGACAGGGGTACAATGAGCAGTTCTTC	CATSRAPGQGYNEQFF
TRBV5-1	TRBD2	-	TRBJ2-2	TGCGCCAGCAGCTCGCGGGAGGGCCATGATCTGCCCGGGGAGCTGTTTTTT	CASSSREGHDLPGELFF
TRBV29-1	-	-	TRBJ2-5	TGCAGCGTTGGGGAGACTAGTGAAGAGACCCAGTACTTC	CSVGETSEETQYF
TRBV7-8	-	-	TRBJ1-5	TGTGCCAGCAGCGGGCGGATCAATCAGCCCCAGCATTTT	CASSGRINQPQHF
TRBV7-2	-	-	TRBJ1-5	TGTGCCAGCAGCTTAGCTCAGGGAAGCAATCAGCCCCAGCATTTT	CASSLAQGSNQPQHF
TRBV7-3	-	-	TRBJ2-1	TGTGCCAGCAGCCCCTGGGCAGCGGCCTACAATGAGCAGTTCTTC	CASSPWAAAYNEQFF
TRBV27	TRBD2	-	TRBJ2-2	TGTGCCAGCAGTTTATCTGGGACTAGCACCGGGGAGCTGTTTTTT	CASSLSGTSTGELFF
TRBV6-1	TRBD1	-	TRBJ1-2	TGTGCCAGCAGCCGGACAGGGGGCAACTATGGCTACACCTTC	CASSRTGGNYGYTF
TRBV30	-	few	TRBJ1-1	TGTGCCTGGAGTGGGGGCCTAGAGAACACTGAAGCTTTCTTT	CAWSGGLENTEAFF
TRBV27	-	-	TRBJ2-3	TGTGCCAGCAGTCACCTAGCCCCAGATACGCAGTATTTT	CASSHLAPDTQYF
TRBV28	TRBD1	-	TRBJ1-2	TGTGCCAGCAGTTTCGGGACAGGCGCCCTTTTTGGCTACACCTTC	CASSFGTGALFGYTF
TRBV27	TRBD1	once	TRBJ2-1	TGTGCCAGCAGTTTAGCGGAACAGGGGTCCTACAATGAGCAGTTCTTC	CASSLAEQGSYNEQFF
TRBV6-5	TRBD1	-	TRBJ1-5	TGTGCCAGCAGTGGCGGGACAGGCAATCAGCCCCAGCATTTT	CASSGGTGNQPQHF
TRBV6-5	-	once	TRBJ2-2	TGTGCCAGCGCTACCGGGGGCTACGGGGAGCTGTTTTTT	CASATGGYGELFF
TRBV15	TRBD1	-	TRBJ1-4	TGTGCCACCAGCAGAGTTGGAAAGGACAGGGAAAATGAAAAACTGTTTTTT	CATSRVGKDRENEKLFF
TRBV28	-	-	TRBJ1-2	TGTGCCACCGAGGGGCCCCCAAACTATGGCTACACCTTC	CATEGPPNYGYTF
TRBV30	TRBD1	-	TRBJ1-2	TGTGCCTGGACCCAGTGGGGACAGGGGGCCTATGGCTACACCTTC	CAWTQWGQGAYGYTF
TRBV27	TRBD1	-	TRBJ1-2	TGTGCCAGCAGTTTCTTTGGGACAGCTGATGGCTACACCTTC	CASSFFGTADGYTF
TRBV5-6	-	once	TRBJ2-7	TGTGCCAGCAGCCCGGGACTTACCTACGAGCAGTACTTC	CASSPGLTYEQYF
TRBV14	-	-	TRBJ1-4	TGTGCCAGCAGCCAGGGATGGGAACTGTTTTTT	CASSQGWELFF
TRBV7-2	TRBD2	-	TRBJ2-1	TGTGCCAGCAGCCCCGCGGGACTAGCTTACAATGAGCAGTTCTTC	CASSPAGLAYNEQFF
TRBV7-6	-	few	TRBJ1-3	TGTGCCAGCAGCTTCGGGACGGCGGAACTATCTGGAAACACCATATATTTT	CASSFGTAELSGNTIYF
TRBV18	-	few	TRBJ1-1	TGTGCCAGCTCCGCCTCAAGGGACACTGAAGCTTTCTTT	CASSASRDTEAFF
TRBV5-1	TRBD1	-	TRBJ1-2	TGCGCCAGCAGCCCACTGACAGGGGGCGACTATGGCTACACCTTC	CASSPLTGGDYGYTF
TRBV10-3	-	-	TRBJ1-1	TGTGCCAGCCGAGAGGGGAGTACTGAAGCTTTCTTT	CASREGSTEAFF
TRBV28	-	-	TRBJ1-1	TGTGCCAGCAGTTTGCCGAACACTGAAGCTTTCTTT	CASSLPNTEAFF
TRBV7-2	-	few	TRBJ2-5	TGTGCCAGCAGCTTCCGGGGGGAGACCCAGTACTTC	CASSFRGETQYF
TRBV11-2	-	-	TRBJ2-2	TGTGCCAGCAGCTTAGCGCGGGAGCTGTTTTTT	CASSLARELFF
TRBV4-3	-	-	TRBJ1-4	TGCGCCAGCAGCTCCAGGGTGGTGGGTGAAAAACTGTTTTTT	CASSSRVVGEKLFF
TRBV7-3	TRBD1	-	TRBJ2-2	TGTGCCAGCCGGGGACAGGGTAACACCGGGGAGCTGTTTTTT	CASRGQGNTGELFF
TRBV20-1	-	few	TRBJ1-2	TGCAGTGTCGACAGCTATGGCTACACCTTC	CSVDSYGYTF
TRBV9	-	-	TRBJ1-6	TGTGCCAGCAGCGTAGGCCCAGACTATAATTCACCCCTCCACTTT	CASSVGPDYNSPLHF
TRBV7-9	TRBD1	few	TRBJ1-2	TGTGCCAGCAGCTCCGAACAGGGGACTTATGGCTACACCTTC	CASSSEQGTYGYTF
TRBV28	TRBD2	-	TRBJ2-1	TGTGCCAGCAGTTTAGGACTAGCCTCCTACAATGAGCAGTTCTTC	CASSLGLASYNEQFF
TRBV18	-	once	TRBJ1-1	TGTGCCAGCTCACCGCTCCCAGTAAACACTGAAGCTTTCTTT	CASSPLPVNTEAFF
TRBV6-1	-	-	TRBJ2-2	TGTGCCAGCAGCATAAGCCGCCGGGAGCTGTTTTTT	CASSISRRELFF